This TCR beta chain came from a study of vaccination and CD4 T cells after COVID-19 (dated by TCRdb to between 2021 and 2024). About the study as a whole: Convalescent patients had a positive SARS-CoV-2 result on nasal swab PCR, and of these patients, several had mild disease and one had severe disease. Control cultures received a CEFX viral epitope pool as the positive control, an HIV-1 Nef peptide pool as the negative control, or no peptide. The time from the second vaccine dose to post-vaccine blood sampling had a median of roughly 77 days and ranged from about 14 to 250 days. In ten to eleven COVID-19 convalescent patients and several infection-naive healthy vaccine recipients, the spike-specific CD4+ TCR repertoire before mRNA vaccination was compared with the repertoire after mRNA vaccination. Two doses of either the Pfizer-BioNTech BNT162b2 vaccine (n=8) or the Moderna mRNA-1273 vaccine (n=2) were administered to participants. Six males and four females were included in the convalescent cohort, with two Hispanic individuals, seven Caucasians, two Asians and one multiracial person represented. Post-COVID blood samples were collected from convalescent patients a median of around 100 days after diagnosis, with a range of roughly 30 to 170 days. Overlapping spike peptide pools from SARS-CoV-2 and from the common cold coronaviruses HCoV-NL63, HCoV-OC43 and HCoV-229E were used as culture stimuli. Results and caveats for the whole study, not just this receptor: Among the post-vaccine SARS-CoV-2-reactive clones in convalescent patients, a median about 89% showed up only after vaccination, which suggests vaccine-specific priming. Although the median number of SARS-CoV-2-reactive clonotypes went up from fewer than 25 after infection to around 39 after vaccination, the increase was not significant. Nearly all vaccine-specific clones in convalescent patients (304 of 307) were mono-reactive for SARS-CoV-2 spike rather than cross-reactive with common cold coronaviruses. The study included relatively few convalescent patients and did not analyze early timepoints after natural infection.

This clonotype was detected only once. Its cognate antigen has yet to be identified. No quality values exist for individual bases; no much larger clone is one base distant. A single read offers scant evidence. According to the germline V gene (reference sequence), CDR1 reads LNHNV and CDR2 reads YYDKDF. At the junction V is shortened by 4 bases and J by 0 bases, with 12 bases in between. Taken from cysteine to phenylalanine, the CDR3 has 16 residues. The kept DNA is CDR3 alone, 48 bases in frame from the first base. The treatment or condition label here, explained by the study, means: roughly nine-day PBMC culture with coronavirus spike peptide pools or control peptides (ViraFEST assay). To expand antigen-specific T cells with peptide pools and then pick out the expanded clonotypes through TCR sequencing, the study relied on the ViraFEST assay. The convalescent patients' positive SARS-CoV-2 PCR tests were from March to December 2020, which was before the Alpha, Beta and Delta variants emerged in the United States. Each well held more than 1.5 million PBMCs cultured in IMDM containing roughly 5% human AB serum and 9 to 10 IU/ml IL-2, with roughly 9.2 ug/ml peptide pools added. On days 3 and 7, half of the culture medium was replaced with fresh IL-2-containing medium. CD4+ T cells were isolated after around 11 days of culture through negative selection using the EasySep CD4+ T cell isolation kit. Ficoll-Paque Plus gradient centrifugation was used to isolate PBMCs from whole blood, and the isolated PBMCs were then either used fresh or cryopreserved at -140C. Triplicate wells were generally used for each culture condition.

The library was produced with PCR. DNA from cultured CD4+ T cells underwent TCR sequencing with the Oncomine TCR Beta short-read assay at the Johns Hopkins FTIC core. The QIAamp micro DNA kit was used to extract genomic DNA from the cultured CD4+ T cells. The Oncomine TCR Beta libraries from cultured CD4+ T cells were pooled using unique dual indexes and then sequenced on an Illumina iSeq 100. The authors' pipeline ran thus. Non-productive sequences were removed, and CDR3s that did not start with C, did not end with F or W, or were shorter than 7 amino acids were discarded. Antigen-specific clonotypes were identified using the MANAFEST web application through comparison of peptide-stimulated wells with reference and other culture wells. Positive clones required FDR below 0.05, an odds ratio above 5, and productive frequency above 0.1% in at least two of three replicate wells. A clonotype counted as cross-reactive if it showed significant expansion both in the SARS-CoV-2 spike wells and in at least one common cold coronavirus spike condition. Similarity between CDR3 sequences was evaluated in R version 3.6.1 using Levenshtein distances (stringdist) and unrooted phylogenetic trees (ape). TCRdb reprocessed the public reads (quality trimming at Q25 with fastp, clone calling with MiXCR) and kept in-frame beta chains. Entries are consolidated by CDR3 protein sequence, retaining the most common genes and DNA. These V and J calls rely on TCRdb rather than the paper's analysis. The sample yields more than 9,500 distinct CDR3 sequences; roughly 60% were counted once. Clones ranked in the top ten supply approximately 24% of the sample.

This sequence was found in a human donor who had recovered from COVID-19. Sequencing input: CD4+ T cells from blood, cultured in vitro. The sequence is built from TRBV15 and TRBJ1-4; a weak D assignment points to TRBD1 (6 bases agree). The sequenced DNA: TGTGCCACCAGCACGGACAGTAGTACAACTAATGAAAAACTGTTTTTT. The encoded protein is CATSTDSSTTNEKLFF.